What follows are 8 T cell receptor beta chains derived from one specimen sequenced in a study of cytomegalovirus exposure and HLA in healthy donors (TCRdb year 2017). The library was prepared using the immunoSEQ multiplex PCR assay. The multiplex PCR relied on a mix of 60 forward primers for TCR Vbeta segments and 13 reverse primers for TCR Jbeta segments. The source is immuneACCESS, and TCRdb retained only in-frame sequences with V and J called. Part of the clones is not carried over; for the studies checked, unresolved V genes explain less than half of this, and the remainder is unexplained. This sample's table lists about 87,000 clones. 15% to 19% of the sample is taken by the ten largest. Sequencing was carried out using PBMCs. These receptors all stem from a man aged 45-65 years in good health and CMV-seropositive.

The chain joins TRBV27 to TRBJ2-1; 7 nucleotides line up with TRBD2. V dropped 7 bases and J dropped 8; count of bases not matched to a gene: 14. The CDR3 length is 15 residues. CDR1 and CDR2 (germline): MNHEY, SMNVEV (reference sequence). CDR3 sequence reads: CASTPLAGDAYEQFF. In nucleotides, the CDR3 is TGTGCCAGCACCCCTCTGGCGGGAGACGCCTATGAGCAGTTCTTC.

The chain combines TRBV4-1 with TRBJ2-7, with 7 bases fitting TRBD2. V lost 1 base, J lost 2 bases, and 14 bases stayed unmatched. Germline CDR1 MGHRA, CDR2 YSYEKL. CDR3 length: 18 residues. As DNA, the CDR3 is TGCGCCAGCAGCCAAGGCCCTTTCCAAAGCGGGGACGCCTACGAGCAGTACGTC. It yields the protein CASSQGPFQSGDAYEQYV.

The rearrangement uses TRBV11-3 and TRBJ2-1; 7 bases line up with TRBD1. Losses at the gene ends were 0 bases for V and 3 bases for J; bases not matched to a gene: 2. In germline, CDR1 is SGHNT, CDR2 YENEEA. This CDR3 region has 15 residues. CDR3 residues: CASSLDRGYYNEQFF. The CDR3 DNA reads as TGTGCCAGCAGCTTAGACAGGGGGTACTACAATGAGCAGTTCTTC.

The CDR3, as DNA: TGCGCCAGCAGCGTGGGACAAACGAGCTCTGGAAACACCATATATTTT. Protein sequence: CASSVGQTSSGNTIYF. The gene calls are TRBV4-1 and TRBJ1-3; perhaps TRBD1 as D (6 bases). Germline CDR1 and CDR2: MGHRA and YSYEKL. V was shortened by 5 bases and J by 0 bases, with 14 bases between the two germline ends. The CDR3 is 16 residues long.

The rearrangement joins TRBV5-6 to TRBJ2-2, with 10 nucleotides matching TRBD1. CDR3 length equals 16 residues. Germline CDR1 and CDR2: SGHDT and YYEEEE. V shed 4 bases, J shed 4 bases, and the junction held 7 bases outside the gene matches. CDR3 protein: CASSLPTGGLTGELFF. The CDR3, as DNA: TGTGCCAGCAGCCTACCGACAGGGGGCCTCACCGGGGAGCTGTTTTTT.

On this clone: Other DNA sequences in this sample translate to the same CDR3. J is TRBJ2-7 and V is TRBV6-1, with 12 bases identical to TRBD1. Germline V gene lookup returns CDR1 MNHNS and CDR2 SASEGT. There are 13 residues in the CDR3. The trim removed 6 bases at V and 4 bases at J, leaving 1 base unmatched. This CDR3 reads CASRGQGAYEQYV. The CDR3 region has the DNA TGTGCCAGCAGGGGACAGGGGGCATACGAGCAGTACGTC.

This sequence joins TRBV6-5 and TRBJ1-3; 7 bases match TRBD1. Unmatched junction bases numbered 5, after V lost 4 bases and J lost 2 bases. The germline CDR1 and CDR2 sequences are MNHEY and SVGAGI. The CDR3 is made up of 15 amino acids. The CDR3 DNA reads as TGTGCCAGCAGTTCGACAGGGTTCGCTGGAAACACCATATATTTT. As protein: CASSSTGFAGNTIYF.

V is TRBV18 and J is TRBJ1-5; possible D gene TRBD1, 6 bases. CDR1 is KGHSH, CDR2 LQKENI, per germline. This CDR3 is 16 amino acids long. Trimming shortened V by 4 bases and J by 0 bases, and 13 bases separated the two germline ends. The CDR3 reads CASSHGGGYSNQPQHF. For the CDR3, the DNA is TGTGCCAGCTCACATGGGGGGGGCTATAGCAATCAGCCCCAGCATTTT. Full variable domain (missing parts from reference TRBV18 and TRBJ1-5): NAGVMQNPRHLVRRRGQEARLRCSPMKGHSHVYWYRQLPEEGLKFMVYLQKENIIDESGMPKERFSAEFPKEGPSILRIQQVVRGDSAAYFCASSHGGGYSNQPQHFGDGTRLSIL.